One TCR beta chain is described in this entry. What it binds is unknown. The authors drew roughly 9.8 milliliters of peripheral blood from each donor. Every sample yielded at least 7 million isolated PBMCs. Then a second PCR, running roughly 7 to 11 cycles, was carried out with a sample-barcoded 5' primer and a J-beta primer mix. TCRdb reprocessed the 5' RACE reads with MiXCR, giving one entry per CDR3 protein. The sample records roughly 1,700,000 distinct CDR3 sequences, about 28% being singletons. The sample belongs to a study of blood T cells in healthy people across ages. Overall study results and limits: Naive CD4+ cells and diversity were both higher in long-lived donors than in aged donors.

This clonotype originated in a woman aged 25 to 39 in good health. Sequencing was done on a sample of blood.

CDR3 sequence: CASSQRGRGQGNNEQYF. The CDR3 DNA follows: TGTGCCAGCAGCCAAAGAGGTAGGGGACAGGGTAACAATGAGCAGTACTTC. The V and J genes are TRBV3-1 and TRBJ2-7, with 9 nucleotides matching TRBD1. This CDR3 spans 17 amino acids. V was pared by 2 bases and J by 7 bases, with 15 bases of the junction left unmatched. From germline, CDR1 is LGHDT and CDR2 YNNKEL (reference sequence).